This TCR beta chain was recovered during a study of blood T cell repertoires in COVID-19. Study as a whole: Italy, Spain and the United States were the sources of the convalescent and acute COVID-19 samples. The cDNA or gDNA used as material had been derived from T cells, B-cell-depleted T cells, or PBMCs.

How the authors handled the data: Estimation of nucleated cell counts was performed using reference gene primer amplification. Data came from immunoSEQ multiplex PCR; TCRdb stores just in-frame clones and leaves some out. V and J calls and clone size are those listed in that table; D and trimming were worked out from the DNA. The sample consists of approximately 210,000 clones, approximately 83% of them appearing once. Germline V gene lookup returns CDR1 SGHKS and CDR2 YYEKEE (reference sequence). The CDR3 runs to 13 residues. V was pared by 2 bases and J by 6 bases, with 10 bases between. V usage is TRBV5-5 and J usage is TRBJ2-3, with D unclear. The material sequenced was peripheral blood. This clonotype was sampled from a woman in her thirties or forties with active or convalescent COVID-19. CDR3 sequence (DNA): TGTGCCAGCAGCTTCGCAGGCTTGGATACGCAGTATTTT. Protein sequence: CASSFAGLDTQYF.